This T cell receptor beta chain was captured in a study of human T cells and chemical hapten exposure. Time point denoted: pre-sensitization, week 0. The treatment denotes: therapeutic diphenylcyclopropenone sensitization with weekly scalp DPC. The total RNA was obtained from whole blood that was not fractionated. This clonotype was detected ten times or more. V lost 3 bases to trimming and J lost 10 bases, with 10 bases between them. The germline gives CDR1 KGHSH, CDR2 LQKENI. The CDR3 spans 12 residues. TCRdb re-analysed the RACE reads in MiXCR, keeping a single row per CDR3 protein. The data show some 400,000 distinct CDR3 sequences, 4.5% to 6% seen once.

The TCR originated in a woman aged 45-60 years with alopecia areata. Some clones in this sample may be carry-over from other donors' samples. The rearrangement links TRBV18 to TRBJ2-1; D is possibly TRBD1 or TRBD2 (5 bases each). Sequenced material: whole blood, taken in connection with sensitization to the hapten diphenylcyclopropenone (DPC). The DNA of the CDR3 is TGTGCCAGCTCACCCGGGACGGGAGAGCAGTTCTTC. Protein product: CASSPGTGEQFF.